The clone carrying this T cell receptor (beta chain) was counted ten times or more. Its specificity is unknown. This record comes from a study of T cells in Graves' hyperthyroidism and ophthalmopathy. Findings of the study overall: Most expanded thyroid clonotypes above 0.001 also appeared in blood.

The CDR3 extends over 15 amino acids. V shed 5 bases, J shed 8 bases, and the junction held 11 bases outside the gene matches. Germline V gene sequence: CDR1 SGHRS, CDR2 YFSETQ. There were TCR beta CDR3 regions amplified from RNA transcripts. The TCR CDR3 first-round RT-PCR relied on the HTBI primer set. TCRdb analysed the multiplex PCR reads with MiXCR anew, one entry per CDR3 protein. This table has approximately 570,000 distinct CDR3 sequences, just under 20% appearing once. The chain has TRBV5-1 and TRBJ2-1, with TRBD1 matching over 9 bases. The TCR was taken from a man aged 40-49 years with Graves' ophthalmopathy. Material for sequencing was blood. This CDR3 is CASSAGTGKVDEQFF. DNA of the CDR3: TGCGCCAGCAGTGCCGGGACAGGGAAAGTCGATGAGCAGTTCTTC.